This is a list of T cell receptor beta chains from one sample in a study of monozygotic twins with cystic fibrosis. Sequencing was performed with immunoSEQ multiplex PCR; in TCRdb, only in-frame clones are kept and a portion is missing. This table has some 35,000 clones, around nine tenths appearing once. The sequenced sample was blood. The origin of the receptors is a boy younger than 10 with cystic fibrosis. Each CDR3 is given with its conserved first and last residue. The order of the fields is V gene, D gene, J gene, CDR3 protein, CDR3 DNA. D genes are given only for firm matches.

>TRBV6-5|TRBD1|TRBJ1-5
CASSYGQGGNQPQHF
TGTGCCAGCAGTTACGGCCAGGGGGGCAATCAGCCCCAGCATTTT
>TRBV4-2|-|TRBJ1-5
CASSQVNGDQPQHF
TGTGCCAGCAGCCAAGTGAACGGGGATCAGCCCCAGCATTTT
>TRBV9|-|TRBJ1-3
CASSVGLGTGNTIYF
TGTGCCAGCAGCGTAGGATTGGGGACTGGAAACACCATATATTTT
>TRBV7-2|-|TRBJ1-2
CASSLATESNYGYTF
TGTGCCAGCAGCTTAGCGACAGAATCTAACTATGGCTACACCTTC
>TRBV6-6|-|TRBJ1-1
CANKQGWDTEAFF
TGTGCCAACAAACAGGGCTGGGACACTGAAGCTTTCTTT
>TRBV6-5|-|TRBJ1-2
CASSYLGQYYGYTF
TGTGCCAGCAGTTACTTAGGGCAGTACTATGGCTACACCTTC
>TRBV4-1|TRBD2|TRBJ2-3
CASNQLAGTFTDTQYF
TGCGCCAGCAACCAACTAGCGGGGACTTTCACAGATACGCAGTATTTT
>TRBV19|TRBD2|TRBJ2-3
CASSTLSGTSGTDTQYF
TGTGCCAGTAGTACGCTCTCCGGGACTAGCGGAACAGATACGCAGTATTTT
>TRBV4-1|-|TRBJ2-3
CASSHSSGSSDTQYF
TGCGCCAGCAGCCATTCCAGCGGGTCATCAGATACGCAGTATTTT
>TRBV7-9|-|TRBJ2-7
CASKGIESYEQYF
TGTGCCAGCAAGGGGATAGAGTCCTACGAGCAGTACTTC
>TRBV27|-|TRBJ1-6
CASSLKKGYNSPLHF
TGTGCCAGCAGTTTAAAAAAGGGCTATAATTCACCCCTCCACTTT
>TRBV19|TRBD1|TRBJ1-1
CASSTDRGMNTEAFF
TGTGCCAGTAGTACGGACAGGGGCATGAACACTGAAGCTTTCTTT
>TRBV30|TRBD1|TRBJ1-2
CAWSRTGRLANYGYTF
TGTGCCTGGAGTCGGACAGGGCGGTTGGCTAACTATGGCTACACCTTC
>TRBV19|-|TRBJ1-5
CASSPQGGNQPQHF
TGTGCCAGTAGTCCCCAGGGAGGCAATCAGCCCCAGCATTTT
>TRBV10-1|-|TRBJ2-2
CASTPGLNTGELFF
TGCGCCAGCACCCCGGGCTTGAACACCGGGGAGCTGTTTTTT
>TRBV27|TRBD1|TRBJ2-5
CASSWNTGVGETQYF
TGTGCCAGCAGTTGGAACACAGGGGTTGGCGAGACCCAGTACTTC
>TRBV29-1|-|TRBJ1-1
CSVEYTEAFF
TGCAGCGTTGAGTACACTGAAGCTTTCTTT
>TRBV5-1|-|TRBJ2-1
CASSDGLKPINEQFF
TGCGCCAGCAGCGACGGACTAAAGCCTATCAATGAGCAGTTCTTC
>TRBV4-1|-|TRBJ2-1
CASSQNRNNEQFF
TGCGCCAGCAGCCAGAACAGGAACAATGAGCAGTTCTTC
>TRBV2|-|TRBJ2-1
CASSATGNEQFF
TGTGCCAGCAGTGCGACCGGGAATGAGCAGTTCTTC
>TRBV19|-|TRBJ2-3
CASSIALVGNTQYF
TGTGCCAGTAGTATAGCCCTGGTCGGAAATACGCAGTATTTT
>TRBV5-1|-|TRBJ2-7
CASSVRDGSHEQYF
TGCGCCAGCAGCGTCCGGGACGGTAGCCACGAGCAGTACTTC